This TCR beta chain was found in a study of CD8 T cells in Susac syndrome. With random hexamers, reverse transcription was performed on about 0.5 to 1 ug of RNA. The TCR beta CDR3 was amplified by immunoSEQ multiplex PCR across 54 Vbeta, 13 Jbeta. TCRdb analysed the immunoSEQ multiplex PCR reads with MiXCR anew, one entry per CDR3 protein. The repertoire holds around 180,000 distinct CDR3 sequences, with 85% to 95% as singletons. Blood CD8+ and CD4+ T cells underwent high-throughput TCR beta sequencing. The multiple sclerosis controls consisted of treatment-naive patients with relapsing-remitting disease, either stable or active. Isolation of CD8+ and CD4+ T cells was performed negatively, whereas enrichment of TEMRA cells was done by FACS. Sequencing used CD8+ T cells from PBMCs. The receptor's source is a human donor with multiple sclerosis.

In nucleotides, the CDR3 is TGTGCCTGCCTCGGGGCTAGCGGGGGGAATGAGCAGTTCTTC. Residues: CACLGASGGNEQFF. The genes are TRBV30 and TRBJ2-1; 11 bases line up with TRBD2. CDR1 GTSNPN and CDR2 SVGIG come from the germline V gene (reference sequence). The junction had 8 bases not matched to a gene; V was cut back by 6 bases and J by 7 bases. The CDR3 consists of 14 residues.